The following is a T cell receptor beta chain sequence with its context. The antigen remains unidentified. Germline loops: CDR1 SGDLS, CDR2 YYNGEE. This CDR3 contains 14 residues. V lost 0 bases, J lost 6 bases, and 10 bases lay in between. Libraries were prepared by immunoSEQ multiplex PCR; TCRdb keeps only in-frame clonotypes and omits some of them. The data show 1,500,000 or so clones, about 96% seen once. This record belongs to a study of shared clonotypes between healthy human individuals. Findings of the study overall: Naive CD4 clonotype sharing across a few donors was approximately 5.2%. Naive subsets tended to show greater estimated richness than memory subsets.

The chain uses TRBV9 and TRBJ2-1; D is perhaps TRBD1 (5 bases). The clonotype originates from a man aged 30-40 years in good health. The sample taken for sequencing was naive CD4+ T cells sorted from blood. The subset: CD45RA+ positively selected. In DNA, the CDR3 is TGTGCCAGCAGCGTAGCTGTGGGGCTCAATGAGCAGTTCTTC. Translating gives CASSVAVGLNEQFF.